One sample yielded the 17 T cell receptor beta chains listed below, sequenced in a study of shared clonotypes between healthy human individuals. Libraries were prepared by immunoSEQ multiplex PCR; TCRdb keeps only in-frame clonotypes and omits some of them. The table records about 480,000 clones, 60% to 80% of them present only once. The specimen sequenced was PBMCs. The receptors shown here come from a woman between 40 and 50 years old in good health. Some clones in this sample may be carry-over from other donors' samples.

The CDR3 coding sequence is TGTGCCAGCAGCCCCAAGACAGGGGAAGTTTCCCACACTGAAGCTTTCTTT. This sequence encodes CASSPKTGEVSHTEAFF. V is TRBV7-9 and J is TRBJ1-1, with 8 nucleotides matching TRBD1. The trim removed 5 bases at V and 3 bases at J, leaving 14 bases unmatched. The CDR3 runs to 17 residues. Germline V lookup: CDR1 SEHNR, CDR2 FQNEAQ (reference sequence).

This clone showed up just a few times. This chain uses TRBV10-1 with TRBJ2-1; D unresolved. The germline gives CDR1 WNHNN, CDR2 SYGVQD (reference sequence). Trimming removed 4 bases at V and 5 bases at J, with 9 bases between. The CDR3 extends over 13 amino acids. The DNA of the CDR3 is TGCGCCAGCAGTGGGGTAGCCAACAATGAGCAGTTCTTC. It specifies CASSGVANNEQFF.

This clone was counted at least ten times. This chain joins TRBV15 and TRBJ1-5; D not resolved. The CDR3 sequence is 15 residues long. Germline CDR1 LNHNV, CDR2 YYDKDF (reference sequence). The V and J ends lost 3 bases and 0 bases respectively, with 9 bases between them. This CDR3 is CATSRNLDSNQPQHF. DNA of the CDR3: TGTGCCACCAGCAGGAATCTCGATAGCAATCAGCCCCAGCATTTT. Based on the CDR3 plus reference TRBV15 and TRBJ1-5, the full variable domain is DAMVIQNPRYQVTQFGKPVTLSCSQTLNHNVMYWYQQKSSQAPKLLFHYYDKDFNNEADTPDNFQSRRPNTSFCFLDIRSPGLGDTAMYLCATSRNLDSNQPQHFGDGTRLSIL.

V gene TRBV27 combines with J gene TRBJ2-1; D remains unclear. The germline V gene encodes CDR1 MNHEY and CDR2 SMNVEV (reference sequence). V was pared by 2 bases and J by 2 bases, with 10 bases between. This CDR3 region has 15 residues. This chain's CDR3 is CASSLTVAPYNEQFF. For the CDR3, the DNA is TGTGCCAGCAGTTTAACAGTTGCCCCCTACAATGAGCAGTTCTTC.

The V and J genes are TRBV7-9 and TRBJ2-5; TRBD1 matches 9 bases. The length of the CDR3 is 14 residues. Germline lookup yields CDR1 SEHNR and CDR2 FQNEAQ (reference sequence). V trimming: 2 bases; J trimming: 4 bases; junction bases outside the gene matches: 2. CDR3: CASSLTGGPETQYF. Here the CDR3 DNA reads TGTGCCAGCAGCTTAACAGGGGGCCCAGAGACCCAGTACTTC.

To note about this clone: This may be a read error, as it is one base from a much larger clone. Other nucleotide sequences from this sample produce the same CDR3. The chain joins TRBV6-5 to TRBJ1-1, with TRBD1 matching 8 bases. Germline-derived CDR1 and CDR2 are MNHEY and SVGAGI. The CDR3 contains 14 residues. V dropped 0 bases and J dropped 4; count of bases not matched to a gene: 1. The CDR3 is CASSYSTGGTEAFF. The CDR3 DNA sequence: TGTGCCAGCAGTTACTCAACAGGGGGCACTGAAGCTTTCTTT.

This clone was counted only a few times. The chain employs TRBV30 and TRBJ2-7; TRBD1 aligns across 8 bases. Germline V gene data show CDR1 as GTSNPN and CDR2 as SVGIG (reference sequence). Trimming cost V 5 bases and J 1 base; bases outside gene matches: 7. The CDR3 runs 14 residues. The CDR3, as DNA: TGTGCCTGGGCCCCTGACAGGGGATCCTACGAGCAGTACTTC. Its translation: CAWAPDRGSYEQYF.

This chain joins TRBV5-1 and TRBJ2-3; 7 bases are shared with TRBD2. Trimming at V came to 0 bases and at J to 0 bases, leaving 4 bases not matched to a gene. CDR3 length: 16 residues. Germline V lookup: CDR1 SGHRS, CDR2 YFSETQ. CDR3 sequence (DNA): TGCGCCAGCAGCTTGGAGCGGGGTGCTAGCACAGATACGCAGTATTTT. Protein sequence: CASSLERGASTDTQYF. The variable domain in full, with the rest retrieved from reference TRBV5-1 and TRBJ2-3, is KAGVTQTPRYLIKTRGQQVTLSCSPISGHRSVSWYQQTPGQGLQFLFEYFSETQRNKGNFPGRFSGRQFSNSRSEMNVSTLELGDSALYLCASSLERGASTDTQYFGPGTRLTVL.

The CDR3: CASRLGRKQETQYF. As DNA, the CDR3 is TGCGCCAGCAGGCTCGGACGGAAACAAGAGACCCAGTACTTC. This chain uses TRBV5-1 with TRBJ2-5; D is unclear. The CDR3 has 14 amino acids. CDR1 is SGHRS, CDR2 YFSETQ, per germline. V was pared by 5 bases and J by 2 bases, with 13 bases between.

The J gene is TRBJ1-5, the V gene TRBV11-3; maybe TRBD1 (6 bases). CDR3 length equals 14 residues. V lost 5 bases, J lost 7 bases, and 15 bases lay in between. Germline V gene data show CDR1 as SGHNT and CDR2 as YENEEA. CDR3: CASSLTGLSQPQHF. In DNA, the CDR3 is TGTGCCAGCAGCCTAACAGGGCTGTCGCAGCCCCAGCATTTT. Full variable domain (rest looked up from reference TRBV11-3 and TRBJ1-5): EAGVVQSPRYKIIEKKQPVAFWCNPISGHNTLYWYLQNLGQGPELLIRYENEEAVDDSQLPKDRFSAERLKGVDSTLKIQPAELGDSAVYLCASSLTGLSQPQHFGDGTRLSIL.

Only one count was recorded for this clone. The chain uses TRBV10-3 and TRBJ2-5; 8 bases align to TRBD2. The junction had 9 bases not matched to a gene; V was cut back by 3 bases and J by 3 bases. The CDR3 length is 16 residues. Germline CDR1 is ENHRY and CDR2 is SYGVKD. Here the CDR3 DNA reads TGTGCCATCAGTGACTATAGCGGGACGGGAGAAGAGACCCAGTACTTC. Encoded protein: CAISDYSGTGEETQYF.

CDR3 DNA: TGTGCCAGCAGCCCCCGGGACAAAGAGACCCAGTACTTC. Protein sequence: CASSPRDKETQYF. The J gene is TRBJ2-5, the V gene TRBV14; possibly TRBD1 for D (6 bases). This CDR3 has 13 amino acids. From germline, CDR1 is SGHDN and CDR2 FVKESK. Trimming took off 4 bases at V and 3 bases at J, with 9 bases between the two ends.

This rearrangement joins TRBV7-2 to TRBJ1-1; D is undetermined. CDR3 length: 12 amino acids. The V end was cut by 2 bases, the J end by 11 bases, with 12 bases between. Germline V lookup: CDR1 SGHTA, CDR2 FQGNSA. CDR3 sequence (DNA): TGTGCCAGCAGCTTAACGCCCCCGACGGCTTTCTTT. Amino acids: CASSLTPPTAFF.

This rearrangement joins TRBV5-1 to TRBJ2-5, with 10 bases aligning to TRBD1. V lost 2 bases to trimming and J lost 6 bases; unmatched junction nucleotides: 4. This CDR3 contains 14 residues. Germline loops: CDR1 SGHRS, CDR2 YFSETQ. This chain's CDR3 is CASSFETGGQTQYF. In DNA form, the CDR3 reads TGCGCCAGCAGCTTTGAGACAGGGGGCCAGACCCAGTACTTC.

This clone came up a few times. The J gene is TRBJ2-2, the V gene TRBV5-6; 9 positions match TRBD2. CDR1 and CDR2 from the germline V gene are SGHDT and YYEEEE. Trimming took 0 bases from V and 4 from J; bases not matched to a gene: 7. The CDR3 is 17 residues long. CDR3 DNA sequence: TGTGCCAGCAGCTTGGATCACGCGGGAGGGATCACCGGGGAGCTGTTTTTT. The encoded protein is CASSLDHAGGITGELFF.

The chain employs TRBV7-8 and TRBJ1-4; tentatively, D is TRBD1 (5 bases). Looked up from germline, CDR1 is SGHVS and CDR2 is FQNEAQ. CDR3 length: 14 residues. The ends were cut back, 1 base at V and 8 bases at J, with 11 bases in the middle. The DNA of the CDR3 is TGTGCCAGCAGCTTAGTTTTGGGACCCGAAAAACTGTTTTTT. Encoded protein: CASSLVLGPEKLFF.

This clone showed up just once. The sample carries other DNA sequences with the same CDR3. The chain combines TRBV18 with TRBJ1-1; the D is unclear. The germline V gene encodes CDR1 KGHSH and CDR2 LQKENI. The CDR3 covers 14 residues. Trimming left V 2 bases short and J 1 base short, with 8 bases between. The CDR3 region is CASSPVGGNTEAFF. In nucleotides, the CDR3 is TGTGCCAGCTCACCAGTCGGAGGGAACACTGAAGCTTTCTTT. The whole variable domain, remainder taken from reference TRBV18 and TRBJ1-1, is NAGVMQNPRHLVRRRGQEARLRCSPMKGHSHVYWYRQLPEEGLKFMVYLQKENIIDESGMPKERFSAEFPKEGPSILRIQQVVRGDSAAYFCASSPVGGNTEAFFGQGTRLTVV.